The subject of this entry is one T cell receptor beta chain. The sample originates from a study of blood T cell repertoires in COVID-19. Study-level information: Italy, Spain and the United States were the sources of the convalescent and acute COVID-19 samples.

The assay was immunoSEQ multiplex PCR, and TCRdb's table has in-frame clones only and misses some. The data hold roughly 200,000 clones, with about 83% observed a single time. This clonotype originated in a man in his sixties who had recovered from COVID-19. The source material was peripheral blood.

The CDR3 DNA sequence: TGTGCCAGCAGCTCACCGGGACTAGGGGCCTACGAGCAGTACTTC. Encoded protein: CASSSPGLGAYEQYF. The chain uses TRBV7-9 and TRBJ2-7; 8 bases agree with TRBD2. V lost 4 bases and J lost 2; bases outside the gene matches: 7. Germline V gives CDR1 SEHNR, CDR2 FQNEAQ (reference sequence). The CDR3 consists of 15 residues.